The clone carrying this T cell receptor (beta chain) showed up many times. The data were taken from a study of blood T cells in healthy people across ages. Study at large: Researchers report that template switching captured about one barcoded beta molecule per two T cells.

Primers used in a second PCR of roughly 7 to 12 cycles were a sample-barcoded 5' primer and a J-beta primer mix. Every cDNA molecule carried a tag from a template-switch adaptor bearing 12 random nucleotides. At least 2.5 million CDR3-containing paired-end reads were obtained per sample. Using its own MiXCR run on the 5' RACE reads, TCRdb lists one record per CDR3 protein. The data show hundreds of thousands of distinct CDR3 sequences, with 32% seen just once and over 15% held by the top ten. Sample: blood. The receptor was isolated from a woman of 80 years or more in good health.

The CDR3, as DNA: TGTGCCAGCAGCCACGCCGGGACTAGGATCACAGATACGCAGTATTTT. Encoded protein: CASSHAGTRITDTQYF. The chain combines TRBV7-2 with TRBJ2-3; 8 bases are a match to TRBD2. Germline CDR1 and CDR2: SGHTA and FQGNSA. Trimming at V came to 5 bases and at J to 2 bases, leaving 9 bases not matched to a gene. This CDR3 region has 16 residues.